A selection of T cell receptor beta chains follows, all from one sample in a study of read filtering for tumor transcriptome and immune sequencing. TCRdb redid the calling of the reads with MiXCR, one entry per CDR3 protein. The sample comprises about 58,000 distinct CDR3 sequences, 12% of which are singletons, and about a sixth rests with the top ten. Sequencing was done on a sample of a population of CD138-negative cells sorted from bone marrow. These receptors were obtained from a donor at least 40 years old with multiple myeloma. Both conserved end residues are part of each CDR3. Fields, in order: D gene, V gene, J gene, clone size, CDR3 protein, CDR3 DNA. D genes are given only for firm matches. Not every row has a clone size; where given, it reads once, few, many or a size class.

.	TRBV7-2	TRBJ1-1	few	CASSPVGQPYTEAFF	TGTGCCAGCAGTCCAGTCGGACAGCCGTACACTGAAGCTTTCTTT
.	TRBV12-3/TRBV12-4	TRBJ1-2	many	CASSLIFGGARYTF	TGTGCCAGCAGTTTAATTTTCGGAGGGGCCCGCTACACCTTC
.	TRBV5-1	TRBJ2-3	many	CASSLSGSTDTQYF	TGCGCCAGCAGCTTGTCAGGCAGCACAGATACGCAGTATTTT
.	TRBV7-9	TRBJ2-3	many	CASPQGGSTDTQYF	TGTGCCAGCCCCCAGGGAGGCAGCACAGATACGCAGTATTTT
.	TRBV19	TRBJ1-1	many	CASSMGGVNTEAFF	TGTGCCAGTAGTATGGGAGGGGTGAACACTGAAGCTTTCTTT
.	TRBV20-1	TRBJ1-5	few	CSAMGYMGWSNQPQHF	TGCAGTGCCATGGGGTATATGGGATGGAGTAATCAGCCCCAGCATTTT
.	TRBV11-2	TRBJ2-1	many	CASSLGRSPYNEQFF	TGTGCCAGCAGCTTAGGCCGCAGTCCCTACAATGAGCAGTTCTTC
TRBD1	TRBV15	TRBJ2-2	.	CAACRQGDTGELFF	TGTGCCGCCTGCAGACAGGGGGACACCGGGGAGCTGTTTTTT
.	TRBV30	TRBJ2-6	many	CAWNSGGQGANVLTF	TGTGCCTGGAACTCCGGGGGGCAAGGGGCCAACGTCCTGACTTTC
.	TRBV20-1	TRBJ2-3	many	CSARPGGRTDTQYF	TGCAGTGCTAGGCCGGGGGGCCGCACAGATACGCAGTATTTT
TRBD1	TRBV28	TRBJ1-1	many	CASMGQGAIYTEAFF	TGTGCCAGCATGGGACAGGGGGCGATTTACACTGAAGCTTTCTTT
.	TRBV2	TRBJ2-5	many	CASANQGQETQYF	TGTGCCAGCGCTAATCAGGGTCAAGAGACCCAGTACTTC
.	TRBV5-5	TRBJ2-5	many	CASSPAVGTGRETQYF	TGTGCCAGCAGCCCCGCGGTGGGGACGGGGAGAGAGACCCAGTACTTC
.	TRBV5-1	TRBJ1-1	.	CASSLQPTGGSNTEAFF	TGCGCCAGCAGCTTGCAACCAACGGGGGGTTCGAACACTGAAGCTTTCTTT
TRBD1	TRBV29-1	TRBJ2-7	many	CSVRGQTDGGQYF	TGCAGCGTTAGGGGACAGACGGATGGTGGGCAGTACTTC
TRBD1	TRBV6-5	TRBJ2-1	many	CASRLRGTGALNEQFF	TGTGCCAGCAGGCTCCGTGGGACAGGGGCTCTCAATGAGCAGTTCTTC
TRBD2	TRBV29-1	TRBJ2-5	many	CSVDRTSGADIGETQYF	TGCAGCGTTGATCGGACTAGCGGGGCGGATATCGGAGAGACCCAGTACTTC
.	TRBV4-2	TRBJ1-1	many	CASSQAVAGRPEAFF	TGTGCCAGCAGCCAAGCCGTGGCAGGGCGCCCTGAAGCTTTCTTT
.	TRBV6-1	TRBJ2-2	many	CASGMTPANTGELFF	TGTGCCAGCGGGATGACACCCGCGAACACCGGGGAGCTGTTTTTT
TRBD1	TRBV5-1	TRBJ2-1	many	CASSLVPIEQGVLYNEQFF	TGCGCCAGCAGCTTGGTACCAATCGAACAGGGGGTATTGTACAATGAGCAGTTCTTC
.	TRBV28	TRBJ1-5	many	CASSPTSDNQPQHF	TGTGCCAGCAGCCCGACGTCCGATAATCAGCCCCAGCATTTT
TRBD1	TRBV11-2	TRBJ1-5	few	CASSVTGEGQPQHF	TGTGCCAGCAGCGTTACAGGGGAGGGTCAGCCCCAGCATTTT
TRBD1	TRBV7-9	TRBJ2-1	many	CASSDVRQGFNEQFF	TGTGCCAGCAGCGACGTTCGACAGGGGTTCAATGAGCAGTTCTTC
TRBD1	TRBV20-1	TRBJ2-7	many	CSASAQGDSYEQYF	TGCAGTGCTAGCGCACAGGGGGATTCCTACGAGCAGTACTTC
.	TRBV10-2	TRBJ1-3	many	CATGTANSGNTIYF	TGCGCCACCGGCACAGCGAATTCTGGAAACACCATATATTTT
TRBD2	TRBV5-1	TRBJ2-5	many	CASRKPSGGEETQYF	TGCGCCAGCAGGAAACCTAGCGGGGGGGAAGAGACCCAGTACTTC
.	TRBV6-2/TRBV6-3	TRBJ2-3	many	CASTPLGADTQYF	TGTGCCAGCACCCCCCTCGGGGCAGATACGCAGTATTTT
.	TRBV7-9	TRBJ1-1	many	CASSSQGRDTEAFF	TGTGCCAGCAGCTCGCAGGGGAGGGACACTGAAGCTTTCTTT
TRBD1	TRBV12-3/TRBV12-4	TRBJ2-1	many	CASSDRDRVHNEQFF	TGTGCCAGCAGTGACCGGGACAGGGTGCACAATGAGCAGTTCTTC
.	TRBV29-1	TRBJ1-1	.	CSVETVNTEAFF	TGCAGCGTGGAGACAGTGAACACTGAAGCTTTCTTT
.	TRBV7-6	TRBJ1-4	many	CASSQLRADEKLFF	TGTGCCAGCAGCCAATTAAGGGCCGATGAAAAACTGTTTTTT
.	TRBV6-1	TRBJ2-4	many	CASSAGSKNIQYF	TGTGCCAGCAGTGCCGGTTCCAAAAACATTCAGTACTTC
.	TRBV7-9	TRBJ1-1	many	CASSLETAEAFF	TGTGCCAGCAGCTTAGAGACAGCTGAAGCTTTCTTT
TRBD1	TRBV7-9	TRBJ1-3	few	CASSPRQGHNSGNTIYF	TGTGCCAGCAGCCCAAGACAGGGTCACAACTCTGGAAACACCATATATTTT
.	TRBV19	TRBJ2-5	.	CASSSGQSNQETQYF	TGTGCCAGTAGTTCAGGACAGTCGAATCAAGAGACCCAGTACTTC
.	TRBV7-3	TRBJ2-1	many	CASSLRWGRDEQFF	TGTGCCAGCAGCTTAAGGTGGGGCCGGGATGAGCAGTTCTTC
TRBD1	TRBV5-1	TRBJ2-6	few	CASSPVDRGLRGANVLTF	TGCGCCAGCAGCCCGGTTGACAGGGGACTCCGTGGGGCCAACGTCCTGACTTTC
.	TRBV5-1	TRBJ1-1	many	CASSLEGHSNTEAFF	TGCGCCAGCAGCTTGGAGGGACACTCGAACACTGAAGCTTTCTTT
.	TRBV18	TRBJ1-1	many	CASSPLSQAWDTEAFF	TGTGCCAGCTCACCACTCTCGCAGGCGTGGGACACTGAAGCTTTCTTT
.	TRBV30	TRBJ2-5	many	CARSGGYQETQYF	TGTGCCCGTAGCGGAGGGTACCAAGAGACCCAGTACTTC
.	TRBV18	TRBJ1-1	many	CASSLDLNTEAFF	TGTGCCAGCTCACTCGACCTCAACACTGAAGCTTTCTTT
TRBD1	TRBV7-7	TRBJ2-2	many	CASTGASTNTGELFF	TGTGCTAGCACAGGGGCCAGTACAAACACCGGGGAGCTGTTTTTT
TRBD1	TRBV29-1	TRBJ2-1	many	CSVLPWDRGNEQFF	TGCAGCGTCCTACCTTGGGACAGGGGTAATGAGCAGTTCTTC
TRBD1	TRBV12-5	TRBJ2-2	few	CASGLVRDRGFGELFF	TGTGCTAGTGGTTTGGTACGGGACAGGGGGTTCGGGGAGCTGTTTTTT
.	TRBV6-5	TRBJ2-1	many	CASSYEGYNEQFF	TGTGCCAGCAGCTATGAGGGTTACAATGAGCAGTTCTTC
.	TRBV5-4	TRBJ1-5	few	CASSLWGFGDQPQHF	TGTGCCAGCAGCTTGTGGGGCTTCGGGGATCAGCCCCAGCATTTT
.	TRBV6-6	TRBJ1-1	many	CASVKKGGTEAFF	TGTGCCAGCGTTAAAAAGGGGGGGACTGAAGCTTTCTTT
TRBD1	TRBV7-9	TRBJ1-4	many	CASSLGTGAMVKLFF	TGTGCCAGCAGCTTAGGGACAGGGGCGATGGTAAAACTGTTTTTT
.	TRBV4-2	TRBJ2-6	many	CASRPLLSRSGANVLTF	TGTGCCAGCAGACCGCTCCTCAGCCGCTCTGGGGCCAACGTCCTGACTTTC
TRBD2	TRBV14	TRBJ2-3	.	CASNRLAGGVDTQYF	TGTGCCAGCAACCGTCTAGCGGGGGGTGTAGATACGCAGTATTTT